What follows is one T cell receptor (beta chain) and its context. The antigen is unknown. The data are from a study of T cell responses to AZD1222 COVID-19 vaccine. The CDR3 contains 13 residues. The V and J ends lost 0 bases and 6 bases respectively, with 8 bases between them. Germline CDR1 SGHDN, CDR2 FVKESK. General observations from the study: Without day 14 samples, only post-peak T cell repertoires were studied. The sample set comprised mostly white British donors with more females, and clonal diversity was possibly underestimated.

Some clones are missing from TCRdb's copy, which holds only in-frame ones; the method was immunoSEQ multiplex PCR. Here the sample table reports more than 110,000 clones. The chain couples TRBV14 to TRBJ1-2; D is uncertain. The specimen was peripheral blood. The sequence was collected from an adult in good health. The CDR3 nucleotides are TGTGCCAGCAGCCAAGATTTAGGGCATGGCTACACCTTC. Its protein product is CASSQDLGHGYTF.